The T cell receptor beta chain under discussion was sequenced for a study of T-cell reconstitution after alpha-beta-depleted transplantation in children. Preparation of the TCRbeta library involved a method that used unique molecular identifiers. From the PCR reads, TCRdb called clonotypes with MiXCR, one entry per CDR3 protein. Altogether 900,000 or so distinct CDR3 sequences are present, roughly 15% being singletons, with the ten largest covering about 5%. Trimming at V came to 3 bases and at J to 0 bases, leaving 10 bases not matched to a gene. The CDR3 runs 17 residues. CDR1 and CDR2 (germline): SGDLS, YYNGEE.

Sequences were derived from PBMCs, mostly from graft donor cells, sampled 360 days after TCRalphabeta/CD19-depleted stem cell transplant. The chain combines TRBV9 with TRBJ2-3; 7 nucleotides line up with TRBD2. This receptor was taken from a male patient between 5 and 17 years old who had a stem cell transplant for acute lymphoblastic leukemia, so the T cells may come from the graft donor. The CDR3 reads CASSAQVGGTSTDTQYF. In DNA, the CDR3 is TGTGCCAGCAGCGCCCAGGTGGGAGGGACTAGCACAGATACGCAGTATTTT. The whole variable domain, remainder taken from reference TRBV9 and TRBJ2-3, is DSGVTQTPKHLITATGQRVTLRCSPRSGDLSVYWYQQSLDQGLQFLIQYYNGEERAKGNILERFSAQQFPDLHSELNLSSLELGDSALYFCASSAQVGGTSTDTQYFGPGTRLTVL.